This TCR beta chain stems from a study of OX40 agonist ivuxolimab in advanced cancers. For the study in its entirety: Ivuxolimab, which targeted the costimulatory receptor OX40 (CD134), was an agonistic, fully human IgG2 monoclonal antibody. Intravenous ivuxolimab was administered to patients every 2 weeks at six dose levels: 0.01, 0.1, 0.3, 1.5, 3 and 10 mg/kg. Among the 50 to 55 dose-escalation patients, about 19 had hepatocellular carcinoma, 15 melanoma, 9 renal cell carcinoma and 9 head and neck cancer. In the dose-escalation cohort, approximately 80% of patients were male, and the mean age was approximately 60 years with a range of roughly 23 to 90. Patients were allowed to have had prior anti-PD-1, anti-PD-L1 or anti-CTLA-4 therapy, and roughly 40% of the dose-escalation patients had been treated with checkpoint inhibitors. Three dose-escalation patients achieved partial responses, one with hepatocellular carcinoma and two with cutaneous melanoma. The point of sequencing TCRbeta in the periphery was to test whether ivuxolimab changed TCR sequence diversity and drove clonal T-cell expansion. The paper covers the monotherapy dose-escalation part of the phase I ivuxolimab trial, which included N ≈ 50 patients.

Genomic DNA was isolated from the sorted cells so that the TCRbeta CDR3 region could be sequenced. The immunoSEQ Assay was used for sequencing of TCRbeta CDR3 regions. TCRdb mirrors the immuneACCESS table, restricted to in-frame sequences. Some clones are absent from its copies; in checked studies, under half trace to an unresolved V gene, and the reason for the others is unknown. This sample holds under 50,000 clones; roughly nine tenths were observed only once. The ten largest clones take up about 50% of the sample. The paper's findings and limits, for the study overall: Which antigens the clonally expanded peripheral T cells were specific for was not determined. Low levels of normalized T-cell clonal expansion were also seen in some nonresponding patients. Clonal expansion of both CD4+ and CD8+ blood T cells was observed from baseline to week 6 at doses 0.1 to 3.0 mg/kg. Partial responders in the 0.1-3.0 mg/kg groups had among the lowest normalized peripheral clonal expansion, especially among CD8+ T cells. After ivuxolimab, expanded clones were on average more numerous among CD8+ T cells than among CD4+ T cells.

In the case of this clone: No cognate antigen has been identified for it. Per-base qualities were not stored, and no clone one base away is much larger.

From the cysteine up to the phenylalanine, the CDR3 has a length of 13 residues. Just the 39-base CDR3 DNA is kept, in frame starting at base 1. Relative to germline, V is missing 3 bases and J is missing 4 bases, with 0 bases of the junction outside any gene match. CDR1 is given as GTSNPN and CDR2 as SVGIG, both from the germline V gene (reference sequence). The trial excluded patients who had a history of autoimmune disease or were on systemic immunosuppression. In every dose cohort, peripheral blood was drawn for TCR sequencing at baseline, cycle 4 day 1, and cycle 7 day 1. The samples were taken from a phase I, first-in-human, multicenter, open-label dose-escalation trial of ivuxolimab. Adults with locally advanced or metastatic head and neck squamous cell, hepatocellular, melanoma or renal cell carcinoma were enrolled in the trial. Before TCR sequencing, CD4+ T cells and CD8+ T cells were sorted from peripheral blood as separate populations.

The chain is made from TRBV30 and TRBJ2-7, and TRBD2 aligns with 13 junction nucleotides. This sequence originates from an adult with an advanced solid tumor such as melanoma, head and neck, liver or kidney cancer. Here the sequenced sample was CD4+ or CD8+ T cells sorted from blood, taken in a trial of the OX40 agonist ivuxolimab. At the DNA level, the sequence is TGTGCCTGGAGACTAGCGGGAGGGTACGAGCAGTACTTC. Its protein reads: CAWRLAGGYEQYF.